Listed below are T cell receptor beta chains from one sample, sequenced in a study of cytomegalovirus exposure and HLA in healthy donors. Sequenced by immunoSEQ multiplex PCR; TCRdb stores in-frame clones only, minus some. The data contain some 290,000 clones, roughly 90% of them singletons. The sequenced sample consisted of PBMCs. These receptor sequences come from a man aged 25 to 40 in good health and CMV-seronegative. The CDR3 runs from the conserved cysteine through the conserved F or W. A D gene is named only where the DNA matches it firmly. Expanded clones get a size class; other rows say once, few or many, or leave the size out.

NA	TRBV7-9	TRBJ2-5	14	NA	CASSSRQGGETQYF	TGTGCCAGCAGCTCAAGACAGGGAGGAGAGACCCAGTACTTC
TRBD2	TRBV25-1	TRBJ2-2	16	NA	CATSGLAGGFIGELFF	TGTGCCACCTCGGGACTAGCGGGAGGATTCATAGGGGAGCTGTTTTTT
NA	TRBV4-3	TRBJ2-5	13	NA	CASSQDGEETQYF	TGCGCCAGCAGCCAAGACGGTGAGGAGACCCAGTACTTC
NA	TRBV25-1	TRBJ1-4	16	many	CASSEPQGQVGEKLFF	TGTGCCAGCAGTGAACCACAGGGCCAGGTCGGGGAAAAACTGTTTTTT
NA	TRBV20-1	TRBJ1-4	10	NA	CSARDRGEFF	TGCAGTGCTAGAGATCGGGGGGAATTTTTT
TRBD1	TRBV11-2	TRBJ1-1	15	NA	CASSLTGGMNTEAFF	TGTGCCAGCAGCTTGACAGGGGGAATGAACACTGAAGCTTTCTTT
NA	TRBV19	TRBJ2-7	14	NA	CASTNRDNPYEQYF	TGTGCCAGTACGAACCGGGACAATCCCTACGAGCAGTACTTC
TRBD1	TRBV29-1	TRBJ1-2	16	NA	CSVERTQGARDYGYTF	TGCAGCGTTGAAAGGACACAGGGGGCGCGGGATTATGGCTACACCTTC
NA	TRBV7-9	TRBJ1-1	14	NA	CASSFGGGGTEAFF	TGTGCCAGCAGCTTCGGAGGGGGGGGGACTGAAGCTTTCTTT
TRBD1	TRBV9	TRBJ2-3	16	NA	CASSFGTGASTDTQYF	TGTGCCAGCAGCTTCGGGACAGGAGCTAGCACAGATACGCAGTATTTT
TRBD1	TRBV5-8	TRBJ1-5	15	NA	CASSSQGARNQPQHF	TGTGCCAGCAGCTCCCAGGGGGCGAGGAATCAGCCCCAGCATTTT
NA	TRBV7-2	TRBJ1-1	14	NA	CASSLGGGGTEAFF	TGTGCCAGCAGCTTAGGAGGGGGTGGGACTGAAGCTTTCTTT
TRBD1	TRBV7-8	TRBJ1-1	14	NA	CASSLGQGSTEAFF	TGTGCCAGCAGCTTAGGACAGGGTAGCACTGAAGCTTTCTTT
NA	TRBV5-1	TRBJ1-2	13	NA	CASSSQGSYGYTF	TGCGCCAGCAGCTCACAGGGTTCCTATGGCTACACCTTC
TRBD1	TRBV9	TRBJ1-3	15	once	CASTQGAYSGNTIYF	TGTGCCAGCACCCAGGGGGCCTACTCTGGAAACACCATATATTTT
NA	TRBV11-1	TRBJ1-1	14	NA	CASSLARWATEAFF	TGTGCCAGCAGCTTAGCGCGTTGGGCGACTGAAGCTTTCTTT
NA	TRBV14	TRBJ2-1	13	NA	CASSLDSNNEQFF	TGTGCCAGCAGCCTGGACTCTAACAATGAGCAGTTCTTC
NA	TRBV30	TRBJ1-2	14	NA	CAWSREGIFNGYTF	TGTGCCTGGAGTCGGGAGGGGATATTCAATGGCTACACCTTC
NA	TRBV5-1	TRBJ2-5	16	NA	CASSRVRPSTQETQYF	TGCGCCAGCAGTCGTGTCCGTCCTAGTACCCAAGAGACCCAGTACTTC
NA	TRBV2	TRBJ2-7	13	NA	CASSGTTLYEQYF	TGTGCCAGCAGTGGGACTACCCTTTACGAGCAGTACTTC
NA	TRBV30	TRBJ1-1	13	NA	CAWTLTGNTEAFF	TGTGCCTGGACCCTGACAGGGAACACTGAAGCTTTCTTT
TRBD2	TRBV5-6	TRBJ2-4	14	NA	CASSLGLAVNIQYF	TGTGCCAGCAGCTTGGGACTAGCGGTAAACATTCAGTACTTC
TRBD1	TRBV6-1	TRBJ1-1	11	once	CASDRGAEAFF	TGTGCCAGTGACAGGGGCGCTGAAGCTTTCTTT
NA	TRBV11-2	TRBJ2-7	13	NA	CASSLGIDYEQYF	TGTGCCAGCAGCTTAGGAATAGACTACGAGCAGTACTTC
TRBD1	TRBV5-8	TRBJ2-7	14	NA	CASSPWTGIPEQYF	TGTGCCAGCAGTCCATGGACAGGGATCCCCGAGCAGTACTTC
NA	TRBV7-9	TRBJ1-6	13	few	CASREANDSPLHF	TGTGCCAGCAGGGAGGCCAATGATTCTCCCCTCCACTTT
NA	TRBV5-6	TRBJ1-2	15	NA	CASSLGQDPLYGYTF	TGTGCCAGCAGCTTGGGTCAGGATCCTCTCTATGGCTACACCTTC
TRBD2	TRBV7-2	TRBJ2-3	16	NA	CASSLVISVGGDTQYF	TGTGCCAGCAGCTTAGTTATCTCGGTGGGAGGGGATACGCAGTATTTT
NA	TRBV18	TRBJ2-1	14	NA	CASSQGVPYNEQFF	TGTGCCAGCTCACAGGGGGTACCCTACAATGAGCAGTTCTTC
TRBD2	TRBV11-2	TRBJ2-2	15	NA	CASSPGLVGTGELFF	TGTGCCAGCAGTCCGGGACTAGTGGGTACCGGGGAGCTGTTTTTT
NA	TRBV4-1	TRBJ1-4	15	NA	CASSQADATNEKLFF	TGCGCCAGCAGCCAGGCAGATGCAACTAATGAAAAACTGTTTTTT
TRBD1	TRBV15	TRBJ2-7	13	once	CATSGQVSYEQYF	TGTGCCACCAGCGGACAGGTCTCCTACGAGCAGTACTTC
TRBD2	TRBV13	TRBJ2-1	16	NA	CASSSGSSSGNNEQFF	TGTGCCAGCAGCTCCGGGTCGTCTAGCGGTAACAATGAGCAGTTCTTC
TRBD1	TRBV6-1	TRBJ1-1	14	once	CASSFGTVNTEAFF	TGTGCCAGCAGTTTCGGGACAGTGAACACTGAAGCTTTCTTT
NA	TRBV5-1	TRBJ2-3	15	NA	CASSSAGGLTDTQYF	TGCGCCAGCAGCTCTGCAGGGGGACTCACAGATACGCAGTATTTT
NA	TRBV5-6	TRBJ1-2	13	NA	CASSLGGADGYTF	TGTGCCAGCAGCTTGGGTGGGGCGGATGGCTACACCTTC
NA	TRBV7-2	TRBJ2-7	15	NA	CASSLPGVKTYEQYF	TGTGCCAGCAGCTTGCCGGGGGTAAAAACCTACGAGCAGTACTTC
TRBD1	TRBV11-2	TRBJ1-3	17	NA	CASSLGRQGFSGNTIYF	TGTGCCAGCAGCTTAGGGAGACAGGGTTTCTCTGGAAACACCATATATTTT
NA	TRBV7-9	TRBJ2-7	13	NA	CASSFSGSYEQYF	TGTGCCAGCAGCTTTTCAGGGTCCTACGAGCAGTACTTC
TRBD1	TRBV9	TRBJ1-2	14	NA	CASSVVGQGYGYTF	TGTGCCAGCAGCGTCGTGGGACAGGGCTATGGCTACACCTTC
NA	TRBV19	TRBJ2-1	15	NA	CASSIPTPPSNEQFF	TGTGCCAGTAGTATACCTACCCCGCCGAGCAATGAGCAGTTCTTC
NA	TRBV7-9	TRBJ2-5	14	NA	CATRGALVGETQYF	TGTGCCACCAGGGGAGCGTTGGTTGGGGAGACCCAGTACTTC
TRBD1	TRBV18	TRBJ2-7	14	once	CASSPGQGLHEQYF	TGTGCCAGCTCACCTGGACAGGGTCTGCACGAGCAGTACTTC
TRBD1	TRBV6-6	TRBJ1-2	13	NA	CASRPGTGDSGTF	TGTGCCAGCAGACCCGGGACAGGGGACTCAGGCACCTTC
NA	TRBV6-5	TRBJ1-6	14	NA	CASSYSRRDSPLHF	TGTGCCAGCAGTTACAGCCGCAGGGATTCACCCCTCCACTTT
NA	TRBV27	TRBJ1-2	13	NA	CASSLKGRGGYTF	TGTGCCAGCAGTTTAAAGGGGAGGGGTGGCTACACCTTC
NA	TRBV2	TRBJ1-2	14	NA	CASSERGRLYGYTF	TGTGCCAGCAGTGAAAGGGGGAGACTATATGGCTACACCTTC
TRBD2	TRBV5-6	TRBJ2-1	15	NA	CASSLAASGGASQFF	TGTGCCAGCAGCTTGGCGGCTAGCGGGGGGGCGAGTCAGTTCTTC
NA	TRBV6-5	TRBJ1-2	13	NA	CASTSSGGYGYTF	TGTGCCAGCACCTCCTCGGGGGGCTATGGCTACACCTTC
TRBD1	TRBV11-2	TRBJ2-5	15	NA	CASSLNRGFQETQYF	TGTGCCAGCAGCTTGAACAGGGGGTTCCAAGAGACCCAGTACTTC
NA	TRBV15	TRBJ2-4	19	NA	CATSRVAETFLLAKNIQYF	TGTGCCACCAGCAGGGTAGCGGAAACCTTCCTCCTAGCCAAAAACATTCAGTACTTC
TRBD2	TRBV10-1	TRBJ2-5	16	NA	CASSPGTSGLQETQYF	TGCGCCAGCAGTCCCGGGACTAGCGGACTCCAAGAGACCCAGTACTTC
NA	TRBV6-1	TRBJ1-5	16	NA	CASSEATFYSNQPQHF	TGTGCCAGCAGTGAAGCTACCTTCTATAGCAATCAGCCCCAGCATTTT
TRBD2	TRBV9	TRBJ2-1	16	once	CASSPTGLAGRNEQFF	TGTGCCAGCAGCCCGACGGGACTAGCGGGGCGAAATGAGCAGTTCTTC
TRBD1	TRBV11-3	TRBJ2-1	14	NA	CASSPRTGYNEQFF	TGTGCCAGCAGCCCCCGGACAGGCTACAATGAGCAGTTCTTC